What follows are 14 T cell receptor beta chains derived from one specimen sequenced in a study of cytomegalovirus exposure and HLA in healthy donors. Measured with immunoSEQ multiplex PCR; TCRdb has only the in-frame clones, and not every one. The table lists under 200,000 clones, approximately 86% of them singletons. Specimen: PBMCs. Receptors were obtained from a woman aged 18-29 years in good health and CMV-seronegative.

The chain recombines TRBV6-5 with TRBJ2-2; D not resolved. CDR3 length: 16 residues. With 0 bases removed from V and 6 bases from J, the gap between germline ends came to 14 bases. Germline V lookup: CDR1 MNHEY, CDR2 SVGAGI. The CDR3 nucleotides are TGTGCCAGCAGTTACTCGAAACAGCCCCCTCCCGGGGAGCTGTTTTTT. It yields the protein CASSYSKQPPPGELFF.

The gene calls are TRBV15 and TRBJ1-2, with 10 bases matching TRBD1. The length of the CDR3 is 16 residues. Germline values: CDR1 LNHNV, CDR2 YYDKDF (reference sequence). V was clipped by 0 bases and J by 4 bases; unmatched bases: 5. CDR3 region: CATSRDRGTGAYGYTF. CDR3 sequence (DNA): TGTGCCACCAGCAGAGATAGAGGGACAGGGGCCTATGGCTACACCTTC.

The genes are TRBV19 and TRBJ1-1; 7 nucleotides match TRBD1. Per the germline V gene, CDR1 is LNHDA and CDR2 is SQIVND (reference sequence). Trimming took 5 bases from V and 2 from J; bases not matched to a gene: 8. CDR3 length equals 15 residues. CDR3 loop: CASSSQGQPNTEAFF. CDR3 DNA: TGTGCCAGTAGTTCACAGGGACAGCCTAACACTGAAGCTTTCTTT.

This sequence joins TRBV2 and TRBJ1-3; maybe TRBD1 (5 bases). This CDR3 is built from 14 residues. CDR1 is SNHLY, CDR2 FYNNEI, per germline. Trimming left V 1 base short and J 4 bases short, with 8 bases between. CDR3 nucleotides: TGTGCCAGCAGTGAAGTCGGGGGAGGAAACACCATATATTTT. Protein product: CASSEVGGGNTIYF.

The chain employs TRBV1 and TRBJ2-7; the listed D gene, TRBD2, was not tested against the DNA. TRBV1 is a recognized pseudogene. The CDR3 runs to 16 residues. The CDR3 protein is CTSSGEGKGPPYEQYF. In nucleotides, the CDR3 is TGCACCAGCAGCGGGGAGGGGAAAGGACCCCCGTACGAGCAGTACTTC.

This clone was seen a single time. This chain uses TRBV5-6 with TRBJ2-7; 8 bases are a match to TRBD1. This CDR3 has 14 residues. Germline V gene lookup returns CDR1 SGHDT and CDR2 YYEEEE. With V trimmed by 4 bases and J by 6 bases, 9 bases remained unmatched. The CDR3 sequence: CASSLGQGRGEQYF. In nucleotides, the CDR3 is TGTGCCAGCAGCCTCGGACAGGGTAGGGGCGAGCAGTACTTC.

This chain uses TRBV11-3 with TRBJ2-3; 8 nucleotides align to TRBD1. This CDR3 region has 14 residues. The J segment lost 5 bases and the V segment lost 5 bases, leaving 6 bases of the junction unmatched. Germline CDR1 is SGHNT and CDR2 is YENEEA. CDR3 amino acids: CASSLTGVKDTQYF. Here the CDR3 DNA reads TGTGCCAGCAGCCTGACAGGGGTCAAAGATACGCAGTATTTT.

This clone is a singleton in its sample. The genes are TRBV29-1 and TRBJ2-1, with TRBD1 identical over 10 bases. The CDR3 totals 15 residues. V dropped 2 bases and J dropped 10; count of bases not matched to a gene: 11. From germline, CDR1 is SQVTM and CDR2 ANQGSEA. As DNA, the CDR3 is TGCAGCGTTGAAACTCCGGGACAGGGGCCCCTGGAGCAGTTCTTC. It translates to CSVETPGQGPLEQFF.

The chain recombines TRBV29-1 with TRBJ2-7; 7 bases are a match to TRBD1. The CDR3 spans 14 residues. Germline CDR1 is SQVTM and CDR2 is ANQGSEA. V trimming: 6 bases; J trimming: 3 bases; junction bases outside the gene matches: 11. The CDR3 spells CSVQTGDPRYEQYF. DNA for the CDR3: TGCAGCGTCCAAACAGGGGATCCGCGCTACGAGCAGTACTTC.

The V gene is TRBV4-1, the J gene TRBJ1-4, with 7 bases fitting TRBD1. V was pared by 0 bases and J by 3 bases, with 1 base of the junction left unmatched. The CDR3 has 15 residues. In germline, CDR1 is MGHRA, CDR2 YSYEKL. The CDR3 sequence is CASSQDTGANEKLFF. In nucleotides, the CDR3 is TGCGCCAGCAGCCAAGATACAGGGGCTAATGAAAAACTGTTTTTT.

The rearrangement uses TRBV7-9 and TRBJ2-7; TRBD1 matches 9 bases. The CDR3 runs to 15 residues. Looked up from germline, CDR1 is SEHNR and CDR2 is FQNEAQ (reference sequence). Germline trimming cut 3 bases from V and 5 bases from J; bases unmatched to any gene: 8. The CDR3 reads CASSFQTGGEDEQYF. In nucleotides, the CDR3 is TGTGCCAGCAGCTTTCAAACAGGGGGCGAGGACGAGCAGTACTTC.

This clone has just one count. The V gene is TRBV4-3, the J gene TRBJ2-2; 14 nucleotides line up with TRBD2. This CDR3 comprises 18 residues. Germline CDR1 reads LGHNA; CDR2 reads YSLEER. J was trimmed by 4 bases and V by 1 base; bases with no gene match: 5. As DNA, the CDR3 is TGCGCCAGCAGCCAAGCCTCGACTAGCGGGAGGGTCACCGGGGAGCTGTTTTTT. Its protein product is CASSQASTSGRVTGELFF.

The rearrangement uses TRBV15 and TRBJ2-3; 8 bases line up with TRBD1. V trimming: 2 bases; J trimming: 1 base; junction bases outside the gene matches: 5. CDR3 length: 16 residues. Germline-derived CDR1 and CDR2 are LNHNV and YYDKDF (reference sequence). The CDR3 bases are TGTGCCACCAGCAGACCCCCGGGACAGGGCACAGATACGCAGTATTTT. It yields the protein CATSRPPGQGTDTQYF. Full variable domain (remainder filled in from reference TRBV15 and TRBJ2-3): DAMVIQNPRYQVTQFGKPVTLSCSQTLNHNVMYWYQQKSSQAPKLLFHYYDKDFNNEADTPDNFQSRRPNTSFCFLDIRSPGLGDTAMYLCATSRPPGQGTDTQYFGPGTRLTVL.

This chain connects TRBV5-1 to TRBJ1-4; unclear D gene. The CDR3 extends over 14 amino acids. Germline V gene lookup returns CDR1 SGHRS and CDR2 YFSETQ. With 4 bases removed from V and 0 bases from J, the gap between germline ends came to 7 bases. Here the CDR3 reads CASSPDSTNEKLFF. Here the CDR3 DNA reads TGCGCCAGCAGCCCGGACTCAACTAATGAAAAACTGTTTTTT.